The 20 T cell receptor beta chains below were found in one sample sequenced in a study of shared clonotypes between healthy human individuals. The protocol was immunoSEQ multiplex PCR, while the TCRdb copy is restricted to in-frame clones and leaves out a portion. This sample has roughly 490,000 clones, with roughly four fifths found just once. Sequences were obtained from PBMCs. The receptors were gathered from a woman aged 40 to 49 in good health. Some clones in this sample may be carry-over from other donors' samples.

This chain connects TRBV5-1 to TRBJ2-1, with D perhaps matching TRBD1 (6 bases). The V and J ends lost 4 bases and 4 bases respectively, with 9 bases between them. Germline V lookup: CDR1 SGHRS, CDR2 YFSETQ. CDR3 length: 13 residues. The CDR3 bases are TGCGCCAGCAGCCGACAGGAGTACAATGAGCAGTTCTTC. It encodes CASSRQEYNEQFF.

CDR3 sequence reads: CASSSPLLAGGRTGELFF. In nucleotides, the CDR3 is TGTGCCAGCAGTTCTCCGTTACTAGCGGGAGGACGGACCGGGGAGCTGTTTTTT. The rearrangement uses TRBV27 and TRBJ2-2; 12 bases are shared with TRBD2. With V trimmed by 4 bases and J by 5 bases, 11 bases remained unmatched. Germline V lookup: CDR1 MNHEY, CDR2 SMNVEV (reference sequence). The CDR3 runs to 18 residues.

The sample holds a few counts of this clone. The genes are TRBV9 and TRBJ1-6; D perhaps matches TRBD1 (5 bases). The CDR3 totals 14 residues. Germline V gene lookup returns CDR1 SGDLS and CDR2 YYNGEE. The ends were cut back, 0 bases at V and 8 bases at J, with 9 bases in the middle. The CDR3 coding sequence is TGTGCCAGCAGCGTAGGGGGCATAGATTCACCCCTCCACTTT. Translated: CASSVGGIDSPLHF.

The rearrangement links TRBV12-5 to TRBJ2-7, with 10 bases aligning to TRBD2. Germline-derived CDR1 and CDR2 are LGHNT and FRNRAP. This CDR3 comprises 17 residues. Trimming took 0 bases from V and 4 from J; bases not matched to a gene: 9. The CDR3 sequence is CASGLVLAGGRVYEQYF. CDR3 DNA sequence: TGTGCTAGTGGTTTGGTTTTAGCGGGAGGTCGGGTATACGAGCAGTACTTC.

This chain joins TRBV19 and TRBJ2-5, with TRBD2 matching 10 bases. This CDR3 is 15 amino acids long. CDR1 is LNHDA, CDR2 SQIVND, per germline (reference sequence). V was clipped by 3 bases and J by 1 base; unmatched bases: 2. The chain's CDR3 is CASSITSGIQETQYF. The CDR3, as DNA: TGTGCCAGTAGTATTACTAGCGGGATCCAAGAGACCCAGTACTTC.

The chain has TRBV10-1 and TRBJ2-7, with a possible D match to TRBD2 (6 bases). This CDR3 is 12 amino acids long. Germline values: CDR1 WNHNN, CDR2 SYGVQD (reference sequence). Trimming shortened V by 0 bases and J by 6 bases, and 6 bases separated the two germline ends. The CDR3 nucleotides are TGCGCCAGCAGTGAGTCCGGGGGCGAGCAGTACTTC. It translates to CASSESGGEQYF.

The V call is TRBV7-8, the J call TRBJ1-1, with D unclear. Trimming removed 0 bases from V and 4 bases from J, with 9 bases in between. CDR1 SGHVS and CDR2 FQNEAQ come from the germline V gene. The CDR3 contains 14 residues. The DNA of the CDR3 is TGTGCCAGCAGCTTAGCGGAGGAGGGCACTGAAGCTTTCTTT. Translating gives CASSLAEEGTEAFF.

The J gene is TRBJ1-3, the V gene TRBV27; D gene uncertain. There are 16 residues in the CDR3. V was pared by 3 bases and J by 4 bases, with 16 bases between. CDR1 is MNHEY and CDR2 is SMNVEV in the germline V gene (reference sequence). DNA of the CDR3: TGTGCCAGCAGTTTTGGCAATCCGCACTTCGGAAACACCATATATTTT. Translating it yields CASSFGNPHFGNTIYF.

This clone was detected once. This chain links TRBV7-2 with TRBJ1-2; D gene ambiguous. Trimming shortened V by 1 base and J by 4 bases, and 13 bases separated the two germline ends. The CDR3 is 15 residues long. Germline CDR1 reads SGHTA; CDR2 reads FQGNSA. CDR3 region: CASSLDQSLSYGYTF. In nucleotides, the CDR3 is TGTGCCAGCAGCTTAGATCAGTCCCTTAGCTATGGCTACACCTTC.

This rearrangement joins TRBV5-4 to TRBJ2-7; TRBD1 might be the D (6 bases). Germline CDR1 SGHNT, CDR2 YYREEE (reference sequence). V lost 4 bases and J lost 3, with 20 bases in between. The CDR3 length is 16 residues. For the CDR3, the DNA is TGTGCCAGCAGCCCACCGGGACAAAAGGGGAACTACGAGCAGTACTTC. The encoded protein is CASSPPGQKGNYEQYF.

The chain carries TRBV28 and TRBJ2-7, with a weak D call TRBD1 (6 bases). The CDR3 has 12 amino acids. V gave up 6 bases and J gave up 2 bases, with 8 bases separating them. CDR1 and CDR2 from the germline V gene are MDHEN and SYDVKM. The CDR3 protein is CASRTGPYEQYF. CDR3 DNA: TGTGCCAGCAGGACAGGCCCCTACGAGCAGTACTTC.

This clone was counted only a few times. This sequence joins TRBV6-4 and TRBJ2-3, with 8 nucleotides matching TRBD1. Germline-derived CDR1 and CDR2 are MRHNA and SNTAGT. Trimming removed 4 bases from V and 4 bases from J; junction bases left unmatched: 4. The CDR3 covers 14 residues. The CDR3 sequence is CASSAGQEPDTQYF. In DNA, the CDR3 is TGTGCCAGCAGTGCGGGACAGGAGCCAGATACGCAGTATTTT.

The rearrangement uses TRBV11-2 and TRBJ2-1; D gene uncertain. V shed 2 bases and J shed 5 bases, with 10 bases lying between them. This CDR3 is 14 amino acids long. Germline assignment: CDR1 SGHAT and CDR2 FQNNGV. The CDR3 nucleotides are TGTGCCAGCAGCTTATCATCCCCCCACAATGAGCAGTTCTTC. This encodes CASSLSSPHNEQFF.

The chain is built from TRBV2 and TRBJ2-5; D gene unclear. Germline assignment: CDR1 SNHLY and CDR2 FYNNEI. The V end was cut by 6 bases, the J end by 2 bases, with 7 bases between. This CDR3 comprises 12 residues. CDR3 in amino acids: CASRTGQETQYF. Written as DNA, the CDR3 is TGTGCCAGCAGAACCGGGCAAGAGACCCAGTACTTC.

This clone is a singleton in its sample. The V gene is TRBV5-1, the J gene TRBJ1-2; weak D call: TRBD1 (5 bases). Germline V gives CDR1 SGHRS, CDR2 YFSETQ. V shed 4 bases and J shed 1 base, with 11 bases lying between them. There are 14 residues in the CDR3. DNA for the CDR3: TGCGCCAGCAGCCCGGGGGTGAATAACTATGGCTACACCTTC. Translating it yields CASSPGVNNYGYTF.

The V call is TRBV10-1, the J call TRBJ2-7; 9 positions agree with TRBD1. V was pared by 3 bases and J by 3 bases, with 6 bases of the junction left unmatched. Germline V lookup: CDR1 WNHNN, CDR2 SYGVQD (reference sequence). The CDR3 length is 15 residues. The DNA for the CDR3 is TGCGCCAGCAGTGACTCCAACAGGGGGCTCTACGAGCAGTACTTC. Translation: CASSDSNRGLYEQYF.

V is TRBV19 and J is TRBJ2-5; weak D call: TRBD2 (6 bases). Germline CDR1 LNHDA, CDR2 SQIVND (reference sequence). This CDR3 is built from 15 residues. Trimming shortened V by 5 bases and J by 2 bases, and 15 bases separated the two germline ends. CDR3 DNA: TGTGCCAGTAGTCGGGTTAGCGGCAGACAAGAGACCCAGTACTTC. Its protein is CASSRVSGRQETQYF.

The rearrangement links TRBV9 to TRBJ2-5; perhaps TRBD1 as D (5 bases). This CDR3 is built from 12 residues. From germline, CDR1 is SGDLS and CDR2 YYNGEE. The V gene lost 6 bases and the J gene lost 5 bases, with 11 bases spanning the gap. The chain's CDR3 is CASTKGRETQYF. The CDR3 nucleotides read TGTGCCAGCACGAAGGGGCGCGAGACCCAGTACTTC.

This clone was recorded a few times. The chain links TRBV2 to TRBJ1-1, with 9 bases identical to TRBD1. This CDR3 has 16 residues. Germline V gene lookup returns CDR1 SNHLY and CDR2 FYNNEI. The trim removed 6 bases at V and 3 bases at J, leaving 11 bases unmatched. The chain's CDR3 is CASRGTGGVRDTEAFF. CDR3 nucleotide sequence: TGTGCCAGCAGGGGAACAGGGGGCGTCCGGGACACTGAAGCTTTCTTT.

The rearrangement joins TRBV5-5 to TRBJ2-7, with D tentatively TRBD1 (6 bases). Germline-derived CDR1 and CDR2 are SGHKS and YYEKEE (reference sequence). CDR3 length equals 16 residues. V was pared by 0 bases and J by 3 bases, with 16 bases between. CDR3 residues: CASSLGKGRGDYEQYF. The CDR3 nucleotides read TGTGCCAGCAGCTTGGGTAAGGGCAGGGGAGACTACGAGCAGTACTTC.